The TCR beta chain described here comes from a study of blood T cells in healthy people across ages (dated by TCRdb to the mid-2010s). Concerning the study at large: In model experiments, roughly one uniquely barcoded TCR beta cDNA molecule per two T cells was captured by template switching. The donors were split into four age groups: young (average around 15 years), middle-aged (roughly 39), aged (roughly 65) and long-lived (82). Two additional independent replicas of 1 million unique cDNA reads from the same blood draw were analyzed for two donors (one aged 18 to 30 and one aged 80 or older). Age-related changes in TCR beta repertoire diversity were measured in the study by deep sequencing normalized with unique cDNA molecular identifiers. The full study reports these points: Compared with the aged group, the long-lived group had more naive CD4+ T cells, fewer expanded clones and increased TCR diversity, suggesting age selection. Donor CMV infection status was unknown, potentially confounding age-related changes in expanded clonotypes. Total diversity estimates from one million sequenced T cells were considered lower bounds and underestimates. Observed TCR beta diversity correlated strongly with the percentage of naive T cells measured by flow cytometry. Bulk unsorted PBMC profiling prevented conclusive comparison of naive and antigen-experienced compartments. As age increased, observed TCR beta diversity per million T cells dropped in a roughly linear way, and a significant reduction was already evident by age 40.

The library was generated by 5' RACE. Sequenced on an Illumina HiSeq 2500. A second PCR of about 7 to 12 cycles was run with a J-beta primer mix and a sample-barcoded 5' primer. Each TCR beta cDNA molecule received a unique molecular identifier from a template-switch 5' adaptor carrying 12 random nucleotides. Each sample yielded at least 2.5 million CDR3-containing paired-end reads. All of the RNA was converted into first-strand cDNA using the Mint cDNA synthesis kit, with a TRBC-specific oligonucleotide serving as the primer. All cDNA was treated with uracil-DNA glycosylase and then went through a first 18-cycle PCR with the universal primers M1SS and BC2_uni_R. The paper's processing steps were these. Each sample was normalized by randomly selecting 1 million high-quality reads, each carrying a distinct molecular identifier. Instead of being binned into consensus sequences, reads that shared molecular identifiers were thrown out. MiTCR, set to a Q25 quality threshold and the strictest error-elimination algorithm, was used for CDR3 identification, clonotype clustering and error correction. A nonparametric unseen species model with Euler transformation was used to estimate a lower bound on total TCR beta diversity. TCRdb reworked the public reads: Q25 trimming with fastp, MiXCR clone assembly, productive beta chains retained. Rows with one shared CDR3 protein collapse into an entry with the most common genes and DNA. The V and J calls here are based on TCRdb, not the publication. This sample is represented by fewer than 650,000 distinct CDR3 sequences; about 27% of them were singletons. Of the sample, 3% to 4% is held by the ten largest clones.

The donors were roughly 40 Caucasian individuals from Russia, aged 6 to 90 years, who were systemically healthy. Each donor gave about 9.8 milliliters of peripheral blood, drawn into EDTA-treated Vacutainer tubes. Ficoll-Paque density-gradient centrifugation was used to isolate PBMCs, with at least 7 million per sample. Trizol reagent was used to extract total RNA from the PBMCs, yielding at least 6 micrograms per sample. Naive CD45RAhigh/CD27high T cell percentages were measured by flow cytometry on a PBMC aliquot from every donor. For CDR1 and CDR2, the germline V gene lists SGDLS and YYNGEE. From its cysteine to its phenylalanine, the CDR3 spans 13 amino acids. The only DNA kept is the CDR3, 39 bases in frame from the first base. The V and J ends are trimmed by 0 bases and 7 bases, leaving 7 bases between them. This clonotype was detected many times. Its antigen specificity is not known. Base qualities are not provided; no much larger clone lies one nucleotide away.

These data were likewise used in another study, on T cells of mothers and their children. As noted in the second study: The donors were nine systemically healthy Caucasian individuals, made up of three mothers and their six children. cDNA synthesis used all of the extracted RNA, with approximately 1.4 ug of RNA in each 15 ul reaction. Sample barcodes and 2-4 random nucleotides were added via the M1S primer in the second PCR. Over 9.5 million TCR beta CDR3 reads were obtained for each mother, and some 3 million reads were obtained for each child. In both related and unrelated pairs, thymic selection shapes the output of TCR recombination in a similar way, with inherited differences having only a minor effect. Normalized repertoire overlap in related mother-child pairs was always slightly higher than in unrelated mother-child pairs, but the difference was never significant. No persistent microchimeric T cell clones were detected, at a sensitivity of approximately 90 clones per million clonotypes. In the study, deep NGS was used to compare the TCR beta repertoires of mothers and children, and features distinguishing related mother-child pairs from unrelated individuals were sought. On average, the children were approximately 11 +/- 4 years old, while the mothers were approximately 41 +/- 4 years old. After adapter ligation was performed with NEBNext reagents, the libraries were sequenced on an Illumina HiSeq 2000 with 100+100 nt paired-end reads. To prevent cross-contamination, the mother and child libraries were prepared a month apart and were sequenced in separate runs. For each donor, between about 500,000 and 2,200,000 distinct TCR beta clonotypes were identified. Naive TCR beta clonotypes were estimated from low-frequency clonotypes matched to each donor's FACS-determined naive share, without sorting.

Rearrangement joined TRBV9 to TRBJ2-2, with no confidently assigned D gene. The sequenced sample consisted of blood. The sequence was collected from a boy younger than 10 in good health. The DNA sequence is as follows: TGTGCCAGCAGCGTAGTGGGGAACGGGGAGCTGTTTTTT. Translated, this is CASSVVGNGELFF.